One sample yielded the 20 T cell receptor beta chains listed below, sequenced in a study of lymphopenia after photon versus proton radiotherapy. TCRdb's table, derived via immunoSEQ multiplex PCR, lists solely in-frame clones and lacks some. The sample yields some 20,000 clones, 70% to 90% seen once. Sequences were derived from peripheral blood, sampled from a patient treated with photon-based radiotherapy. Receptor source: a woman aged 50 to 60 with pancreatic cancer.

The chain recombines TRBV4-3 with TRBJ2-5; TRBD1 matches at 10 bases. This CDR3 region has 15 residues. Trimming at V came to 4 bases and at J to 2 bases, leaving 4 bases not matched to a gene. Per the germline V gene, CDR1 is LGHNA and CDR2 is YSLEER. DNA for the CDR3: TGCGCCAGCAGCCGCCGGACAGGGGGACAAGAGACCCAGTACTTC. Its translation: CASSRRTGGQETQYF.

This sequence joins TRBV19 and TRBJ1-2; D uncertain. CDR1 LNHDA and CDR2 SQIVND come from the germline V gene (reference sequence). This CDR3 contains 14 residues. V lost 2 bases and J 3 bases, leaving 10 bases between the germline ends. The CDR3 DNA reads as TGTGCCAGTAGTATATCGGGGTTGGACTATGGCTACACCTTC. Its translation is CASSISGLDYGYTF.

The genes are TRBV6-5 and TRBJ1-1, with D perhaps TRBD1 (5 bases). CDR1 MNHEY and CDR2 SVGAGI come from the germline V gene. V lost 0 bases and J lost 7, with 6 bases in between. The CDR3 is 12 amino acids. The CDR3: CASSYSRGEAFF. In nucleotides, the CDR3 is TGTGCCAGCAGTTACTCGAGGGGTGAAGCTTTCTTT.

The sample holds one count of this clone. This chain connects TRBV7-6 to TRBJ2-3; D might be TRBD1 or TRBD2, each matching 5 bases. This CDR3 contains 15 residues. The germline V gene has CDR1 SGHVS and CDR2 FNYEAQ. Between the trimmed V and J ends, which lost 0 bases and 3 bases, there was a span of 10 bases. CDR3 DNA: TGTGCCAGCAGCTTAGCCGAGGGGAAAACAGATACGCAGTATTTT. Encoded protein: CASSLAEGKTDTQYF.

On this clone: Germline and junction disagree at one end, which may indicate a read error. The chain recombines TRBV10-2 with TRBJ2-7; D gene ambiguous. Germline-derived CDR1 and CDR2 are WSHSY and SAAADI. CDR3 length: 12 amino acids. The CDR3 DNA is TGCGCCAGCAGTGACCAACCGGGTCCCTCGAGCTTC. This encodes CASSDQPGPSSF.

The rearrangement joins TRBV30 to TRBJ2-1; no firm D call. The V gene lost 1 base and the J gene lost 3 bases, with 4 bases spanning the gap. The CDR3 contains 12 residues. Germline V gives CDR1 GTSNPN, CDR2 SVGIG (reference sequence). The CDR3 loop is CAWSGNYNEQFF. Written as DNA, the CDR3 is TGTGCCTGGAGTGGAAACTACAATGAGCAGTTCTTC. Looking up the rest from reference TRBV30 and TRBJ2-1 gives the full variable domain: SQTIHQWPATLVQPVGSPLSLECTVEGTSNPNLYWYRQAAGRGLQLLFYSVGIGQISSEVPQNLSASRPQDRQFILSSKKLLLSDSGFYLCAWSGNYNEQFFGPGTRLTVL.

This chain joins TRBV7-9 and TRBJ1-4; D ambiguous. The CDR3 runs 14 residues. Trimming cost V 1 base and J 0 bases, with 3 bases left between them. CDR1 is SEHNR and CDR2 is FQNEAQ in the germline V gene (reference sequence). CDR3 loop: CASSLDPTNEKLFF. Here the CDR3 DNA reads TGTGCCAGCAGCTTAGACCCAACTAATGAAAAACTGTTTTTT.

The chain combines TRBV13 with TRBJ2-2, with TRBD1 as a possible D gene (6 bases). Deletions cut 5 bases from V and 0 bases from J, with 10 bases between. There are 15 residues in the CDR3. In germline, CDR1 is PRHDT, CDR2 FYEKMQ (reference sequence). The DNA of the CDR3 is TGTGCCAGCAGCACCGGACAGACGAACACCGGGGAGCTGTTTTTT. This codes for CASSTGQTNTGELFF.

The chain joins TRBV4-1 to TRBJ2-5; no clear D gene. Trimming left V 4 bases short and J 1 base short, with 10 bases between. Germline CDR1 reads MGHRA; CDR2 reads YSYEKL. The CDR3 spans 14 residues. This chain's CDR3 is CASSPERVQETQYF. For the CDR3, the DNA is TGCGCCAGCAGCCCGGAACGGGTCCAAGAGACCCAGTACTTC.

The chain joins TRBV2 to TRBJ2-7, with D perhaps TRBD2 (5 bases). CDR1 is SNHLY, CDR2 FYNNEI, per germline. This CDR3 comprises 15 residues. Trimming stripped 3 bases from V and 6 bases from J, with 18 bases between. CDR3 nucleotide sequence: TGTGCCAGCAGTGAGGGGAGAAGGGCTCTGGGCGAGCAGTACTTC. Amino acid sequence: CASSEGRRALGEQYF.

The chain joins TRBV6-1 to TRBJ1-1; D ambiguous. Germline CDR1 and CDR2: MNHNS and SASEGT. CDR3 length: 10 residues. With 7 bases removed from V and 7 bases from J, the gap between germline ends came to 7 bases. The CDR3 sequence is CASKTFEAFF. The CDR3 DNA sequence: TGTGCCAGCAAGACTTTTGAAGCTTTCTTT.

This CDR3 reads CASSLGQGGNTEAFF. The DNA for the CDR3 is TGTGCCAGCAGCTTAGGCCAAGGGGGAAACACTGAAGCTTTCTTT. This chain uses TRBV13 with TRBJ1-1, with D perhaps TRBD1 (6 bases). Germline CDR1 is PRHDT and CDR2 is FYEKMQ (reference sequence). The ends were cut back, 0 bases at V and 2 bases at J, with 10 bases in the middle. CDR3 length equals 15 residues.

The V call is TRBV14, the J call TRBJ2-4; D might be TRBD2 (6 bases). Germline V gene sequence: CDR1 SGHDN, CDR2 FVKESK. With 1 base removed from V and 8 bases from J, the gap between germline ends came to 12 bases. This CDR3 has 14 amino acids. The CDR3 sequence: CASSQAGRDHIQYF. In nucleotides, the CDR3 is TGTGCCAGCAGCCAAGCGGGGCGGGATCACATTCAGTACTTC. The whole variable domain, remainder taken from reference TRBV14 and TRBJ2-4, is EAGVTQFPSHSVIEKGQTVTLRCDPISGHDNLYWYRRVMGKEIKFLLHFVKESKQDESGMPNNRFLAERTGGTYSTLKVQPAELEDSGVYFCASSQAGRDHIQYFGAGTRLSVL.

The CDR3 nucleotides are TGTGCCAGCAGCACCACTAGCGGGGCTAGCACAGATACGCAGTATTTT. It specifies CASSTTSGASTDTQYF. The chain couples TRBV13 to TRBJ2-3; TRBD2 matches 10 bases. V dropped 5 bases and J dropped 0; count of bases not matched to a gene: 5. The CDR3 is 16 amino acids. Per the germline V gene, CDR1 is PRHDT and CDR2 is FYEKMQ (reference sequence).

The J gene is TRBJ1-4, the V gene TRBV7-2; D uncertain. The CDR3 has 12 residues. CDR1 and CDR2 (germline): SGHTA, FQGNSA. Deletions cut 3 bases from V and 3 bases from J, with 2 bases between. For the CDR3, the DNA is TGTGCCAGCAGCTTTCCTAATGAAAAACTGTTTTTT. Translating gives CASSFPNEKLFF. Full variable domain (missing parts from reference TRBV7-2 and TRBJ1-4): GAGVSQSPSNKVTEKGKDVELRCDPISGHTALYWYRQSLGQGLEFLIYFQGNSAPDKSGLPSDRFSAERTGGSVSTLTIQRTQQEDSAVYLCASSFPNEKLFFGSGTQLSVL.

This chain links TRBV7-9 with TRBJ2-3; 9 bases align to TRBD1. The trim removed 2 bases at V and 3 bases at J, leaving 9 bases unmatched. The CDR3 sequence is 17 residues long. Germline lookup yields CDR1 SEHNR and CDR2 FQNEAQ (reference sequence). CDR3 sequence (DNA): TGTGCCAGCAGCTTACTTTTGGGACAGGGAAGGACAGATACGCAGTATTTT. This gives the protein CASSLLLGQGRTDTQYF.

This sequence joins TRBV19 and TRBJ2-7, with D perhaps being TRBD1 or TRBD2 (5 bases each). CDR3 length equals 14 residues. Trimming removed 5 bases at V and 6 bases at J, with 17 bases between. Germline values: CDR1 LNHDA, CDR2 SQIVND (reference sequence). The CDR3 DNA is TGTGCCAGTAGTTTGGGACCCGAGGGGCCCGAGCAGTACTTC. It specifies CASSLGPEGPEQYF.

This chain links TRBV9 with TRBJ2-7, with 14 bases matching TRBD2. V was pared by 4 bases and J by 6 bases, with 3 bases of the junction left unmatched. The length of the CDR3 is 14 residues. Germline values: CDR1 SGDLS, CDR2 YYNGEE. CDR3 region: CASSFGTSGSEQYF. DNA of the CDR3: TGTGCCAGCAGCTTCGGGACTAGCGGGAGCGAGCAGTACTTC.

The V gene is TRBV28, the J gene TRBJ2-7, with 11 nucleotides matching TRBD1. Germline V gives CDR1 MDHEN, CDR2 SYDVKM. Trimming at V came to 3 bases and at J to 6 bases, leaving 4 bases not matched to a gene. The CDR3 runs to 14 residues. This CDR3 is CASSLDRGLREQYF. The CDR3 bases are TGTGCCAGCAGTTTGGACAGGGGGCTGCGCGAGCAGTACTTC.

Notes on this clone: The same CDR3 arises from other DNA sequences in this sample as well. V is TRBV27 and J is TRBJ1-6, with D maybe TRBD1 (5 bases). V lost 3 bases and J 0 bases, leaving 9 bases between the germline ends. The CDR3 is 16 amino acids. Per the germline V gene, CDR1 is MNHEY and CDR2 is SMNVEV (reference sequence). CDR3 DNA sequence: TGTGCCAGCAGTTTGGGGCGGAGCTCCTATAATTCACCCCTCCACTTT. Translation: CASSLGRSSYNSPLHF.